The present T cell receptor beta chain was sequenced within a study of TIL therapy for anti-PD-1-resistant metastatic lung cancer. Overall study context: Four tumors were EGFR-mutant and two were ALK-rearranged. Whole-study results and caveats: This highly selected cohort may not generalize to typical lung cancer patients.

Time point specified: pre-treatment sample, taken before nivolumab and TIL therapy. Adults with stage 4 NSCLC were enrolled in a phase I trial. Sequencing used immunoSEQ v3. Profiling relied on immunoSEQ multiplex PCR, and the TCRdb table lists in-frame clones only, not all of them. Counted here are 12,000 or so clones, roughly 80% occurring once; the ten biggest clones make up 9.5% to 13%. To note about this clone: The antigen is unknown.

The sample consisted of blood, taken at baseline. This clonotype originated in a person aged 25 to 85 with non-small cell lung cancer.

The DNA for the CDR3 is TGTGCCAGCAGTTACTGGCGGGAGGGCGGCGACGAGCAGTACTTC. It encodes CASSYWREGGDEQYF. V gene TRBV6-5 combines with J gene TRBJ2-7, with 9 bases that match TRBD2. CDR3 size: 15 residues. Trimming removed 1 base from V and 5 bases from J; junction bases left unmatched: 6. The germline V gene has CDR1 MNHEY and CDR2 SVGAGI.